Listed here are 7 T cell receptor beta chains from one sample, sequenced in a study of T cell responses to AZD1222 COVID-19 vaccine. Measured with immunoSEQ multiplex PCR; TCRdb has only the in-frame clones, and not every one. The data hold around 140,000 clones, with 85% to 90% observed a single time. Sequencing used peripheral blood, obtained on day 0 of AZD1222 vaccination. These receptors all come from an adult in good health.

This chain joins TRBV2 and TRBJ2-7, with D perhaps matching TRBD1 or TRBD2 (5 bases each). CDR3 length: 15 residues. CDR1 is SNHLY and CDR2 is FYNNEI in the germline V gene. V was pared by 3 bases and J by 3 bases, with 15 bases between. This chain's CDR3 is CASSDGTPTLYEQYF. The CDR3 DNA reads as TGTGCCAGCAGTGATGGGACCCCGACCCTCTACGAGCAGTACTTC.

The chain joins TRBV12-3 or TRBV12-4 to TRBJ2-3; 8 bases are a match to TRBD1. This CDR3 spans 13 amino acids. Trimming took 5 bases from V and 3 from J; bases not matched to a gene: 1. As DNA, the CDR3 is TGTGCCAGCAGTGGGGACAGGACAGATACGCAGTATTTT. Protein: CASSGDRTDTQYF.

The chain has TRBV5-1 and TRBJ1-2; no clear D. This CDR3 has 13 residues. The V end lost 9 bases, the J end lost 6 bases, and 18 bases lay between the germline ends. Germline CDR1 and CDR2: SGHRS and YFSETQ. This CDR3 reads CATTASPGNGYTF. The CDR3 nucleotides are TGCGCCACCACCGCCAGTCCAGGAAATGGCTACACCTTC.

The chain uses TRBV28 and TRBJ1-5; tentatively, D is TRBD1 (5 bases). Trimming left V 2 bases short and J 1 base short, with 12 bases between. This CDR3 is built from 16 residues. Per germline, CDR1 MDHEN and CDR2 SYDVKM. The CDR3 DNA reads as TGTGCCAGCAGTTTAGTCCAGGGAGGAAGCAATCAGCCCCAGCATTTT. This gives the protein CASSLVQGGSNQPQHF.

CDR3 DNA sequence: TGTGCCAGCAGCTCTGGACAGCTCTACGAGCAGTACTTC. It is translated as CASSSGQLYEQYF. The chain joins TRBV7-9 to TRBJ2-7, with D possibly matching TRBD1 (6 bases). This CDR3 is 13 amino acids long. Trimming removed 4 bases from V and 3 bases from J, with 10 bases in between. From germline, CDR1 is SEHNR and CDR2 FQNEAQ (reference sequence).

The chain employs TRBV5-8 and TRBJ2-1; D not resolved. Per germline, CDR1 SGHTS and CDR2 YDEGEE. Trimming removed 0 bases at V and 6 bases at J, with 16 bases between. The CDR3 extends over 16 amino acids. The CDR3 region has the DNA TGTGCCAGCAGCTTGGCCGTTGGCGTGACCCTCAATGAGCAGTTCTTC. Translation gives CASSLAVGVTLNEQFF.

The chain carries TRBV5-4 and TRBJ2-7; TRBD1 agrees at 10 bases. Germline trimming cut 4 bases from V and 3 bases from J; bases unmatched to any gene: 1. The CDR3 spans 13 residues. Germline V gene data show CDR1 as SGHNT and CDR2 as YYREEE (reference sequence). The CDR3 region is CASSRDRGYEQYF. CDR3 in DNA: TGTGCCAGCAGCCGGGACAGGGGCTACGAGCAGTACTTC.